This TCR beta chain was obtained from a study of CD4+ T cells in melanoma. Germline assignment: CDR1 SGHDT and CDR2 YYEEEE. The CDR3 consists of 12 residues. Trimming left V 1 base short and J 3 bases short, with 4 bases between. The repertoire was sequenced with immunoSEQ multiplex PCR; TCRdb's copy has only in-frame clones and lacks some. The data show 110,000 to 150,000 clones, about nine tenths seen once. Notes on this clone: Antigen: not known. Other DNA sequences in the same sample also yield this CDR3.

Study-wide findings and caveats: CD8+ T cell, macrophage and B cell function reportedly correlated with neoantigen-specific CD4+ T cells. In melanoma, neoantigen-specific CD4+ T cells reportedly differed in differentiation state.

The chain employs TRBV5-6 and TRBJ1-2; D is unclear. The receptor's source is a human donor with melanoma. CDR3 sequence: CASSLTDYGYTF. The CDR3 DNA reads TGTGCCAGCAGCTTGACTGACTATGGCTACACCTTC.